This T cell receptor (beta chain) originates from a study of blood T cell repertoires in COVID-19. Study overall: Some COVID-19 samples were acute and others convalescent; all came from the United States, Italy and Spain. T cells, B-cell-depleted T cells, or PBMCs supplied cDNA or gDNA.

A Seattle source enrolled patients during active infection and followed them longitudinally. Authors' analysis steps: The assay estimated nucleated cells by amplifying reference gene primers. Here immunoSEQ multiplex PCR was the method, and the copy in TCRdb shows in-frame clones only, minus some. Clone size and the V and J calls come from that table; the DNA yielded D and trimming. The sample records approximately 300,000 clones, approximately 85% being singletons. This clone was observed a handful of times. The source material was peripheral blood. The TCR originated in a human donor with COVID-19, enrolled during active disease. The donor label of this sample is uncertain.

The CDR3: CASRKYRLNPEAFF. The CDR3 bases are TGTGCCAGTAGGAAATATCGTCTAAACCCTGAAGCTTTCTTT. The chain has TRBV19 and TRBJ1-1; no reliable D call. The V gene's germline CDR1 is LNHDA and CDR2 SQIVND (reference sequence). The CDR3 is 14 amino acids. The germline V and J ends were trimmed by 6 bases and 6 bases, with 17 bases remaining between them.